Each of the 2 T cell receptor beta chains below was sequenced from the same sample in a study of cytomegalovirus exposure and HLA in healthy donors (dated by TCRdb to the late 2010s). The method was the immunoSEQ multiplex PCR assay. Not all clones reach the TCRdb copy of this immuneACCESS table, which keeps in-frame sequences only. Checked studies attribute under half of the gap to unresolved V genes and leave the rest unexplained. This sample comprises 260,000 or so clones, roughly 88% of them detected only once. The ten largest clones add up to 3.1% of the sample. The sample was PBMCs. These receptors were taken from a woman in her 30s in good health and CMV-seronegative.

This chain joins TRBV5-1 and TRBJ2-3, with D possibly matching TRBD1 (6 bases). V lost 4 bases to trimming and J lost 0 bases, with 15 bases between them. Germline V CDR1 and CDR2: SGHRS, YFSETQ. This CDR3 comprises 16 residues. CDR3 in amino acids: CASSQGAQGSTDTQYF. The CDR3 nucleotides read TGCGCCAGCAGCCAGGGCGCCCAGGGGAGCACAGATACGCAGTATTTT.

Comment on this clone: The same CDR3 arises from other DNA sequences in this sample as well. J is TRBJ2-2 and V is TRBV6-6; the D is unclear. The CDR3 is made up of 11 amino acids. The germline V and J ends were trimmed by 4 bases and 4 bases, with 1 base remaining between them. Per the germline V gene, CDR1 is MNHNY and CDR2 is SVGAGI (reference sequence). DNA of the CDR3: TGTGCCAGCAGTTCCACCGGGGAGCTGTTTTTT. Translation: CASSSTGELFF.